This T cell receptor (beta chain) stems from a study of memory CD4+ T cells and cytomegalovirus serostatus. Germline CDR1 and CDR2: MDHEN and SYDVKM. CDR3 length: 12 residues. V lost 5 bases to trimming and J lost 3 bases, with 4 bases between them. In the source study's methods: After removing out-of-frame reads, approximately 2.2 million distinct TCRbeta sequences remained. The table came from immunoSEQ multiplex PCR; TCRdb's copy has only in-frame clones and leaves some out. V, J and clone size reflect that table, while D and trimming were determined from the DNA. This table holds approximately 46,000 clones, under 85% found once. As regards this clone: Its specificity is unknown.

Notes on the study in general: Suggested: most of the CMV-linked TCR signature lies in CD4+ memory cells. About 40% of the roughly 160 known CMV-associated TCRbeta sequences appeared in CD4+ memory. Median bootstrapped AUC for CMV status was just under 0.97 originally, approximately 0.91 US-trained.

Single viable CD3+CD4+CD8-CD45RO+ cells were sorted as the memory CD4+ T cells. The specimen sequenced was memory CD4+ T cells from blood. The clonotype originates from an adult in good health and CMV-seronegative. The chain joins TRBV28 to TRBJ2-2, with D unresolved. CDR3 residues: CASSPYTGELFF. Written as DNA, the CDR3 is TGTGCCAGCAGTCCCTACACCGGGGAGCTGTTTTTT.